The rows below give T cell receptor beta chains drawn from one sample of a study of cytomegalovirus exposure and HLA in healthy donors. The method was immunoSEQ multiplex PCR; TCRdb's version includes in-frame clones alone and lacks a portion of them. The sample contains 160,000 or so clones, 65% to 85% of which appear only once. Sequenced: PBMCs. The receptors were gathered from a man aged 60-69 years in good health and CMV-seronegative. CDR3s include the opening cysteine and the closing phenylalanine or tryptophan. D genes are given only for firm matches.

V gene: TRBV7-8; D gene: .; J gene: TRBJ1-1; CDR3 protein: CASSRPRLSNTEAFF; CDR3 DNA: TGTGCCAGCAGCCGACCCAGACTGTCGAACACTGAAGCTTTCTTT
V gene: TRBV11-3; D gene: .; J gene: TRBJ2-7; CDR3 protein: CASSLDPGEDYEQYF; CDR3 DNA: TGTGCCAGCAGCTTAGATCCCGGAGAGGACTACGAGCAGTACTTC
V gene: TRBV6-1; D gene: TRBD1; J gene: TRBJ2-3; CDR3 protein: CASSADRGPDTQYF; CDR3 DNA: TGTGCCAGCAGTGCCGACAGGGGACCAGATACGCAGTATTTT
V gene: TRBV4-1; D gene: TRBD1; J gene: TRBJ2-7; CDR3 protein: CASSQGETGGGYGQYF; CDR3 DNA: TGCGCCAGCAGCCAAGGGGAGACAGGGGGCGGGTACGGGCAGTACTTC
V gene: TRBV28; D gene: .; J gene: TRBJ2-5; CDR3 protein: CASSLPWRGQETQYF; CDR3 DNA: TGTGCCAGCAGTTTACCGTGGAGGGGCCAAGAGACCCAGTACTTC
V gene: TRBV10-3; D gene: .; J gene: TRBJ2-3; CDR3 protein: CAITAPSGPDRTDTQYF; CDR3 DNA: TGTGCCATCACCGCCCCATCAGGGCCAGATCGCACAGATACGCAGTATTTT
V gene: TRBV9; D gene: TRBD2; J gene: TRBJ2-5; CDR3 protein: CASSVEGLAGLRETQYF; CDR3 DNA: TGTGCCAGCAGCGTAGAGGGACTAGCGGGACTGAGGGAGACCCAGTACTTC
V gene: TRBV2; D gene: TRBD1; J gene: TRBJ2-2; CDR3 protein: CASSWTGGTGELFF; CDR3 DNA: TGTGCCAGCAGTTGGACAGGGGGCACCGGGGAGCTGTTTTTT
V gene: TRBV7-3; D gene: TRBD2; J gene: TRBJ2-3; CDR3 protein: CASSLGLAGDTQYF; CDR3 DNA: TGTGCCAGCAGCTTAGGGCTAGCGGGAGATACGCAGTATTTT
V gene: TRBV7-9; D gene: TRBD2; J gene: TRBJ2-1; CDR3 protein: CAGGASGPNEQFF; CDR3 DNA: TGTGCCGGCGGGGCTAGCGGGCCTAATGAGCAGTTCTTC
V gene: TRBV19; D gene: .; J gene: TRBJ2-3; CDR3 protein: CASSIESGDTQYF; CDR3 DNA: TGTGCCAGTAGTATAGAAAGCGGGGATACGCAGTATTTT
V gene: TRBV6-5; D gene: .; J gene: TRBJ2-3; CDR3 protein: CASRQTGTDTQYF; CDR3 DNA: TGTGCCAGCAGGCAAACAGGGACAGATACGCAGTATTTT